Listed here are 18 T cell receptor beta chains from one sample, sequenced in a study of metastatic and nonmetastatic thyroid tumors. TCRdb recomputed clones from the PCR reads via MiXCR. The data hold under 35,000 clones, with just under 25% observed a single time. Patients had received no treatment of any kind before thyroid surgery. Source material: blood. These receptors were obtained from a female donor with papillary thyroid cancer or a benign thyroid nodule (not recorded which). Some clones in this sample may be carry-over from other donors' samples.

This clone was observed at least ten times. The J gene is TRBJ2-3, the V gene TRBV6-4; 10 positions match TRBD2. The CDR3 sequence is 15 residues long. J lost 1 base, V lost 4 bases, and 2 bases had no gene match. CDR1 and CDR2 (germline): MRHNA, SNTAGT. The CDR3 nucleotides read TGTGCCAGCAGTGCCGGGACTAGCGGCACAGATACGCAGTATTTT. As protein: CASSAGTSGTDTQYF.

As for this clone: A much bigger clone sits one base away, suggesting this may be a read error. The conserved final phenylalanine or tryptophan is absent from the CDR3, which likely points to a read error. No DNA is shown, since the ends of the CDR3 on it are uncertain; the CDR3 is the one TCRdb lists. The rearrangement joins TRBV25-1 to TRBJ1-1. The CDR3 totals 9 residues, both ends included. Germline loops: CDR1 MGHDK, CDR2 SYGVNS. The CDR3: CASSGRTGL.

By share, this clone counts as large. The J gene is TRBJ2-7, the V gene TRBV20-1; 7 positions agree with TRBD1. Trimming removed 6 bases from V and 3 bases from J; junction bases left unmatched: 8. The CDR3 has 13 amino acids. CDR1 is DFQATT, CDR2 SNEGSKA, per germline (reference sequence). CDR3 in amino acids: CSAKGDRDYEQYF. CDR3 coding DNA: TGCAGTGCCAAGGGAGACAGGGACTACGAGCAGTACTTC.

The V call is TRBV20-1, the J call TRBJ2-7; possible D gene TRBD2, 5 bases. The germline gives CDR1 DFQATT, CDR2 SNEGSKA (reference sequence). The CDR3 is 13 amino acids. The V gene lost 1 base and the J gene lost 6 bases, with 13 bases spanning the gap. The CDR3 DNA follows: TGCAGTGCTAGAGTCGGAGCGAGCGGCGAGCAGTACTTC. This codes for CSARVGASGEQYF.

The table lists this clone with a count of one. J is TRBJ1-3 and V is TRBV2; the D is unclear. Trimming shortened V by 8 bases and J by 0 bases, and 11 bases separated the two germline ends. The CDR3 runs to 14 residues. CDR1 and CDR2 from the germline V gene are SNHLY and FYNNEI. The CDR3 bases are TGTGCCAGCCTCCTGCGGATCTCTGGAAACACCATATATTTT. Translated: CASLLRISGNTIYF.

The rearrangement links TRBV30 to TRBJ2-1; 7 positions match TRBD2. J was trimmed by 7 bases and V by 1 base; bases with no gene match: 7. Looked up from germline, CDR1 is GTSNPN and CDR2 is SVGIG (reference sequence). This CDR3 region has 14 residues. CDR3 coding DNA: TGTGCCTGGAGTGGTTGGGAGGGCGGAAATGAGCAGTTCTTC. It is translated as CAWSGWEGGNEQFF.

The rearrangement joins TRBV12-3 or TRBV12-4 to TRBJ1-5, with 7 bases that match TRBD1. V lost 5 bases to trimming and J lost 4 bases; unmatched junction nucleotides: 11. CDR3 size: 16 residues. CDR3 sequence (DNA): TGTGCCAGCAGTCGTACAGGGGTGGGGGAGAATCAGCCCCAGCATTTT. Protein sequence: CASSRTGVGENQPQHF.

The rearrangement joins TRBV7-8 to TRBJ2-5; TRBD2 matches 14 bases. CDR1 and CDR2 from the germline V gene are SGHVS and FQNEAQ. This CDR3 is built from 15 residues. V lost 5 bases and J lost 5; bases outside the gene matches: 4. CDR3 bases: TGTGCCAGCAGCCCGGGACTAGCGGGAGAGGAGACCCAGTACTTC. It is translated as CASSPGLAGEETQYF.

This clone was detected many times. CDR3 amino acids: CASSVVGTSDEQFF. The CDR3 DNA is TGTGCCAGCAGCGTAGTTGGGACTAGCGATGAGCAGTTCTTC. V is TRBV9 and J is TRBJ2-1, with 10 bases identical to TRBD2. Trimming removed 0 bases from V and 8 bases from J; junction bases left unmatched: 2. The CDR3 spans 14 residues. Germline V gene lookup returns CDR1 SGDLS and CDR2 YYNGEE.

This clone came up many times. The rearrangement joins TRBV24-1 to TRBJ1-5; possibly TRBD1 for D (5 bases). The germline V gene encodes CDR1 KGHDR and CDR2 SFDVKD. Deletions cut 4 bases from V and 0 bases from J, with 15 bases between. The CDR3 sequence is 17 residues long. The DNA of the CDR3 is TGTGCCACCAGTGACAGTCGGACAACCTATAGCAATCAGCCCCAGCATTTT. Translation gives CATSDSRTTYSNQPQHF.

The chain has TRBV6-5 and TRBJ1-1; D gene unclear. The V gene's germline CDR1 is MNHEY and CDR2 SVGAGI. The CDR3 has 16 residues. V lost 2 bases and J 5 bases, leaving 18 bases between the germline ends. This CDR3 is CASSYRRVESGTEAFF. CDR3 bases: TGTGCCAGCAGTTACCGTCGTGTGGAGTCTGGGACTGAAGCTTTCTTT.

There are many counts of this clone. The rearrangement links TRBV6-1 to TRBJ2-1; no clear D gene. This CDR3 comprises 13 residues. Germline V lookup: CDR1 MNHNS, CDR2 SASEGT. Trimming removed 6 bases at V and 10 bases at J, with 16 bases between. In nucleotides, the CDR3 is TGTGCCAGCAGGCTGGCACAGATCGGGGAGCAGTTCTTC. Translating gives CASRLAQIGEQFF.

At least ten counts were recorded for this clone. The chain links TRBV5-1 to TRBJ1-1; TRBD1 matches at 7 bases. Germline trimming cut 3 bases from V and 2 bases from J; bases unmatched to any gene: 10. From germline, CDR1 is SGHRS and CDR2 YFSETQ. This CDR3 is 16 amino acids long. In DNA form, the CDR3 reads TGCGCCAGCAGCTCCTACACAGGGGTGGGAAACACTGAAGCTTTCTTT. Its protein product is CASSSYTGVGNTEAFF.

This clone qualifies as medium-sized. This sequence joins TRBV6-1 and TRBJ2-1; D tentatively reads TRBD1 or TRBD2 (5 bases each). V was clipped by 5 bases and J by 7 bases, with 18 bases between them. Germline assignment: CDR1 MNHNS and CDR2 SASEGT. The CDR3 is 15 residues long. The CDR3 sequence is CASSRTRVAQNEQFF. In DNA, the CDR3 is TGTGCCAGCAGTAGAACCAGGGTAGCGCAAAATGAGCAGTTCTTC.

This clone was observed at least ten times. The chain uses TRBV28 and TRBJ2-2; the match to TRBD2 covers 11 bases. The CDR3 length is 16 residues. Germline V CDR1 and CDR2: MDHEN, SYDVKM. Trimming took 5 bases from V and 7 from J; bases not matched to a gene: 9. The CDR3 loop reads CASSRIAGGPIGELFF. The CDR3 region has the DNA TGTGCCAGCAGTAGGATAGCGGGAGGGCCGATCGGGGAGCTGTTTTTT.

Worth noting for this clone: Lacking the conserved final phenylalanine or tryptophan, this CDR3 likely reflects a read error. This CDR3 is CAIRESIEAFL. As DNA, the CDR3 is TGTGCCATCAGAGAGTCCATTGAAGCTTTCTTA. This chain uses TRBV12-3 or TRBV12-4 with TRBJ1-1, with D hard to call. This CDR3 region has 11 residues. Trimming cost V 10 bases and J 7 bases, with 13 bases left between them.

The chain recombines TRBV24-1 with TRBJ2-5, with 7 bases lining up with TRBD2. Per germline, CDR1 KGHDR and CDR2 SFDVKD. V lost 5 bases to trimming and J lost 3 bases; unmatched junction nucleotides: 2. The CDR3 totals 13 residues. CDR3 residues: CATSGGTKETQYF. CDR3 coding DNA: TGTGCCACCAGTGGGGGGACTAAAGAGACCCAGTACTTC.

Points on this clone: At one end, the junction sequence differs from germline, possibly due to a read error. The rearrangement joins TRBV30 to TRBJ2-1; D not resolved. The CDR3 length is 12 residues. Germline assignment: CDR1 GTSNPN and CDR2 SVGIG (reference sequence). CDR3: CAWLGLKNEEFF. CDR3 in DNA: TGTGCCTGGTTGGGGTTGAAGAATGAGGAGTTCTTC.